This T cell receptor (beta chain) came from a study of blood T cell repertoires in COVID-19. Study-wide context: Some COVID-19 samples were acute and others convalescent; all came from the United States, Italy and Spain. The cDNA or gDNA used as material had been derived from T cells, B-cell-depleted T cells, or PBMCs.

Original handling: Reference gene primer amplification gave nucleated cell count estimates. Using immunoSEQ multiplex PCR, the repertoire was profiled, and TCRdb retains in-frame clones only, with some absent. V and J calls plus clone size are reproduced from that table; the DNA served to infer D and trimming. The table has roughly 300,000 clones, more than 70% seen once. The material sequenced was peripheral blood. The sequence was collected from a man aged 18 to 35 who had recovered from COVID-19.

The CDR3 nucleotides read TGTGCCAGCAGTTTCGATCTAGCGGGCCTAGCCAAAAACATTCAGTACTTC. This codes for CASSFDLAGLAKNIQYF. This sequence joins TRBV27 and TRBJ2-4; 8 nucleotides align to TRBD2. This CDR3 has 17 residues. CDR1 MNHEY and CDR2 SMNVEV come from the germline V gene (reference sequence). With V trimmed by 3 bases and J by 0 bases, 7 bases remained unmatched.